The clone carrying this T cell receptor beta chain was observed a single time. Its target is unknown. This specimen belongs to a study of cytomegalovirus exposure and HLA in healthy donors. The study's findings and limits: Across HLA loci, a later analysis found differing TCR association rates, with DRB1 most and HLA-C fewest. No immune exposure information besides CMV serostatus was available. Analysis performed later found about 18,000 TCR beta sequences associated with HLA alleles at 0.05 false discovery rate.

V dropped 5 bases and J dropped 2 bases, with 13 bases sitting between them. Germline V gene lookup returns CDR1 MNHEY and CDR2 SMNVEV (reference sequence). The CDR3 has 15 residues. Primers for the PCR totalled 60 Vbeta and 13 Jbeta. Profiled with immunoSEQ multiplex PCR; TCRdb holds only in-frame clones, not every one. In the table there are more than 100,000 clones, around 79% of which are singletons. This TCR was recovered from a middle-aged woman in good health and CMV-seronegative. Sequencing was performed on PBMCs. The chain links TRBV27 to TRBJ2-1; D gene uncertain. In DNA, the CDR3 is TGTGCCAGCAGTCCTCAACGGGTAACCTACAATGAGCAGTTCTTC. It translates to CASSPQRVTYNEQFF.